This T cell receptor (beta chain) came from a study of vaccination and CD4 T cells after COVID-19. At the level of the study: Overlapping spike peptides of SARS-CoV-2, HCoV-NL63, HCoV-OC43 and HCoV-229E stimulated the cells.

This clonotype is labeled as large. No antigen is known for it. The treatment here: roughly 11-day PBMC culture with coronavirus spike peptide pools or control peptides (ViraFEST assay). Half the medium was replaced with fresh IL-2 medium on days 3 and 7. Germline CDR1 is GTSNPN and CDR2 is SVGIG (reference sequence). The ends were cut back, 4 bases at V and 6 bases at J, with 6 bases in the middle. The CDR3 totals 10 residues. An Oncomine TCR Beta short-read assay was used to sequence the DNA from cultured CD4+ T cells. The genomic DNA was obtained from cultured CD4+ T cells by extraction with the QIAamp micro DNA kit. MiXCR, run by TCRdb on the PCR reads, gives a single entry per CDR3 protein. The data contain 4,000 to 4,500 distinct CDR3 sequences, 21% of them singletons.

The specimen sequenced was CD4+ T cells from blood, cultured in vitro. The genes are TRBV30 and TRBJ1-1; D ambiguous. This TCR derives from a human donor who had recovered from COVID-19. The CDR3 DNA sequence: TGTGCCTGGAATGGCGCTGAAGCTTTCTTT. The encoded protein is CAWNGAEAFF.